Each of the 30 T cell receptor beta chains below was sequenced from the same sample in a study of shared clonotypes between healthy human individuals. CD45RO negativity and positive selection for CCR7 defined naive CD8 cells, a population that excluded terminally differentiated effector memory CD45RA+ cells. Profiled with immunoSEQ multiplex PCR; TCRdb holds only in-frame clones, not every one. The sample shows about 2.2 million clones, under 95% of them seen only once. Sequencing input: naive CD8+ T cells from PBMCs. The receptors stem from a man aged 18 to 30 in good health. Some clones in this sample may be carry-over from other donors' samples.

This clone has a single count. The chain carries TRBV6-1 and TRBJ2-1; a weak D match, TRBD1 (5 bases). Trimming shortened V by 3 bases and J by 4 bases, and 13 bases separated the two germline ends. From germline, CDR1 is MNHNS and CDR2 SASEGT. The CDR3 runs to 15 residues. The CDR3 bases are TGTGCCAGCAGTGACTCCGTGGGGCTATACAATGAGCAGTTCTTC. This sequence encodes CASSDSVGLYNEQFF.

The V call is TRBV28, the J call TRBJ1-1; D possibly corresponds to TRBD1 (5 bases). The V gene lost 3 bases and the J gene lost 0 bases, with 14 bases spanning the gap. CDR1 and CDR2 (germline): MDHEN, SYDVKM. The CDR3 length is 16 residues. In DNA, the CDR3 is TGTGCCAGCAGTTTGTCGGGACGAAAGATGAACACTGAAGCTTTCTTT. Its protein product is CASSLSGRKMNTEAFF.

This sequence joins TRBV14 and TRBJ2-7; 9 bases align to TRBD1. Germline V gives CDR1 SGHDN, CDR2 FVKESK. The J segment lost 6 bases and the V segment lost 4 bases, leaving 7 bases of the junction unmatched. There are 14 residues in the CDR3. CDR3 coding DNA: TGTGCCAGCAGCCCCACCGGGACAGGGTCCGAGCAGTACTTC. Residues: CASSPTGTGSEQYF.

CDR3: CASSDGGPDYGYTF. For the CDR3, the DNA is TGTGCCAGCAGCGATGGGGGTCCCGACTATGGCTACACCTTC. The chain carries TRBV7-3 and TRBJ1-2, with TRBD1 as a possible D gene (5 bases). The germline V gene encodes CDR1 SGHTA and CDR2 FQGTGA. The CDR3 totals 14 residues. Trimming pared 5 bases from V and 3 bases from J, leaving 13 bases between.

This rearrangement joins TRBV29-1 to TRBJ2-1; 10 nucleotides match TRBD2. The CDR3 extends over 12 amino acids. Germline assignment: CDR1 SQVTM and CDR2 ANQGSEA. V lost 5 bases and J lost 9; bases outside the gene matches: 4. CDR3 in DNA: TGCAGCGTTTTAGCGGGAGGATCTGAGCAGTTCTTC. It codes for CSVLAGGSEQFF.

This chain links TRBV27 with TRBJ2-1, with TRBD2 matching over 7 bases. The CDR3 consists of 16 residues. Unmatched junction bases numbered 11, after V lost 7 bases and J lost 2 bases. Germline V gene lookup returns CDR1 MNHEY and CDR2 SMNVEV (reference sequence). CDR3 residues: CASTKSPGLTYNEQFF. The CDR3 DNA follows: TGTGCCAGCACCAAATCCCCGGGACTAACCTACAATGAGCAGTTCTTC.

The chain combines TRBV15 with TRBJ2-1; the match to TRBD2 covers 7 bases. This CDR3 has 17 residues. V lost 5 bases, J lost 1 base, and 11 bases stayed unmatched. Germline CDR1 reads LNHNV; CDR2 reads YYDKDF (reference sequence). CDR3 protein: CATSGGRGSRSYNEQFF. Here the CDR3 DNA reads TGTGCCACCAGCGGCGGGAGAGGAAGTAGGTCCTACAATGAGCAGTTCTTC.

V and J are TRBV27 and TRBJ2-7; 8 bases align to TRBD2. The CDR3 sequence is 15 residues long. Germline trimming cut 3 bases from V and 2 bases from J; bases unmatched to any gene: 6. Germline V CDR1 and CDR2: MNHEY, SMNVEV (reference sequence). DNA of the CDR3: TGTGCCAGCAGTTTCTCACTAGCGGAGACCTACGAGCAGTACTTC. Translating it yields CASSFSLAETYEQYF.

This clone showed up just once. CDR3 DNA sequence: TGTGCCAGCAGTGAATCGGCGGGTCAGCCCCAGCATTTT. This translates into CASSESAGQPQHF. V is TRBV6-1 and J is TRBJ1-5; D gene ambiguous. This CDR3 spans 13 amino acids. Trimming cost V 2 bases and J 6 bases, with 8 bases left between them. Germline V gene data show CDR1 as MNHNS and CDR2 as SASEGT.

The rearrangement links TRBV28 to TRBJ1-1, with no clear D. Germline V gene sequence: CDR1 MDHEN, CDR2 SYDVKM. V was shortened by 7 bases and J by 1 base, with 4 bases between the two germline ends. The CDR3 is 11 amino acids. CDR3 protein: CASKTNTEAFF. The CDR3 DNA sequence: TGTGCCAGCAAAACGAACACTGAAGCTTTCTTT.

With respect to this clone: A single base separates this from a much larger clone, so it may be a read error. The same CDR3 can be traced to other DNA sequences in this sample. V and J are TRBV7-9 and TRBJ2-1; tentative D call: TRBD1 (5 bases). In germline, CDR1 is SEHNR, CDR2 FQNEAQ (reference sequence). The V gene lost 1 base and the J gene lost 8 bases, with 6 bases spanning the gap. The CDR3 extends over 12 amino acids. This CDR3 reads CASSLGGYEQFF. The CDR3 nucleotides read TGTGCCAGCAGCTTAGGGGGCTATGAGCAGTTCTTC.

The chain is built from TRBV4-2 and TRBJ1-2; D unresolved. Germline CDR1 and CDR2: LGHNA and YNFKEQ. The CDR3 is 14 residues long. Trimming removed 4 bases from V and 7 bases from J, with 16 bases in between. CDR3 sequence: CASSPQGPAPGYTF. CDR3 DNA: TGTGCCAGCAGCCCCCAAGGACCAGCCCCTGGCTACACCTTC.

Note on this clone: Additional DNA sequences in this sample encode the identical CDR3. The V call is TRBV28, the J call TRBJ2-7; TRBD1 matches at 7 bases. CDR3 length equals 13 residues. Trimming took 5 bases from V and 3 from J; bases not matched to a gene: 4. The V gene's germline CDR1 is MDHEN and CDR2 SYDVKM. The CDR3 sequence is CASSGTGVYEQYF. Written as DNA, the CDR3 is TGTGCCAGCAGTGGTACAGGGGTCTACGAGCAGTACTTC.

The chain combines TRBV13 with TRBJ1-3; tentative D call: TRBD1 (6 bases). The V gene's germline CDR1 is PRHDT and CDR2 FYEKMQ (reference sequence). The length of the CDR3 is 16 residues. V was pared by 5 bases and J by 0 bases, with 14 bases between. The CDR3 bases are TGTGCCAGCAGCGCCCGACAGGAGATCTCTGGAAACACCATATATTTT. Protein product: CASSARQEISGNTIYF.

The V and J genes are TRBV7-9 and TRBJ2-2, with 7 bases that match TRBD2. Unmatched junction bases numbered 5, after V lost 5 bases and J lost 5 bases. The CDR3 consists of 14 residues. From germline, CDR1 is SEHNR and CDR2 FQNEAQ (reference sequence). This CDR3 reads CASSPGSGTGELFF. CDR3 nucleotide sequence: TGTGCCAGCAGCCCCGGTAGCGGGACCGGGGAGCTGTTTTTT.

V is TRBV28 and J is TRBJ2-7; the match to TRBD2 covers 7 bases. V lost 3 bases and J lost 6; bases outside the gene matches: 14. CDR1 is MDHEN, CDR2 SYDVKM, per germline. This CDR3 is built from 16 residues. The CDR3 DNA follows: TGTGCCAGCAGTTTGTTTCACCTAGCGGAGGGCAGCGAGCAGTACTTC. Its translation: CASSLFHLAEGSEQYF.

V usage is TRBV13 and J usage is TRBJ1-5; D might be TRBD1 (6 bases). The CDR3 has 18 residues. Germline V lookup: CDR1 PRHDT, CDR2 FYEKMQ (reference sequence). V lost 1 base and J 3 bases, leaving 19 bases between the germline ends. CDR3 in DNA: TGTGCCAGCAGCTTAGCGGGGGGCCTTCAGGCGAACAATCAGCCCCAGCATTTT. It translates to CASSLAGGLQANNQPQHF.

This clone was counted once. The rearrangement links TRBV30 to TRBJ2-5; the D call may be TRBD1 or TRBD2 (5 bases each). This CDR3 contains 14 residues. The germline CDR1 and CDR2 sequences are GTSNPN and SVGIG (reference sequence). The CDR3 coding sequence is TGTGCTGGTTTCTCGGGGCGACTTCAAGAGACCCAGTACTTC. It codes for CAGFSGRLQETQYF.

The chain couples TRBV27 to TRBJ1-1, with 7 bases aligning to TRBD1. The V segment lost 4 bases and the J segment 4 bases; nucleotides outside the gene matches: 12. The V gene's germline CDR1 is MNHEY and CDR2 SMNVEV (reference sequence). There are 16 residues in the CDR3. CDR3 nucleotide sequence: TGTGCCAGCAGTTCCCTACGACGGGAGGGGGCCACTGAAGCTTTCTTT. Protein: CASSSLRREGATEAFF.

The chain uses TRBV11-3 and TRBJ2-6, with D unclear. Trimming pared 4 bases from V and 4 bases from J, leaving 17 bases between. Germline assignment: CDR1 SGHNT and CDR2 YENEEA. This CDR3 is built from 17 residues. In DNA form, the CDR3 reads TGTGCCAGCAGCTCCCGGGCCAGTTCTACGGGGGCCAACGTCCTGACTTTC. Its protein is CASSSRASSTGANVLTF. Supplemented by reference TRBV11-3 and TRBJ2-6, the full variable domain reads EAGVVQSPRYKIIEKKQPVAFWCNPISGHNTLYWYLQNLGQGPELLIRYENEEAVDDSQLPKDRFSAERLKGVDSTLKIQPAELGDSAVYLCASSSRASSTGANVLTFGAGSRLTVL.

The CDR3 coding sequence is TGTGCCAGCAGTGAATGGGCGGGACCTTTTCTAGGGGAGACCCAGTACTTC. Translating gives CASSEWAGPFLGETQYF. This sequence joins TRBV6-1 and TRBJ2-5, with D possibly matching TRBD2 (6 bases). The CDR3 covers 17 residues. Trimming shortened V by 2 bases and J by 5 bases, and 21 bases separated the two germline ends. The germline V gene encodes CDR1 MNHNS and CDR2 SASEGT.

Details on this clone: Other DNA sequences in the same sample also yield this CDR3. The rearrangement uses TRBV5-6 and TRBJ2-3; D gene unclear. Trimming removed 2 bases at V and 6 bases at J, with 7 bases between. The length of the CDR3 is 12 residues. Per germline, CDR1 SGHDT and CDR2 YYEEEE. This CDR3 reads CASSFQADTQYF. In nucleotides, the CDR3 is TGTGCCAGCAGCTTCCAGGCGGATACGCAGTATTTT.

For this clone: The sample has other DNA sequences that encode this CDR3 too. The CDR3 is CASIRDRGTDTQYF. The CDR3 DNA reads TGTGCCAGCATCCGGGACAGGGGCACAGATACGCAGTATTTT. This chain links TRBV28 with TRBJ2-3; 9 bases are a match to TRBD1. Per the germline V gene, CDR1 is MDHEN and CDR2 is SYDVKM. After removal of 7 bases from V and 1 base from J, the junction contained 3 bases not matched to a gene. The CDR3 spans 14 residues. Variable domain in full (rest from reference TRBV28 and TRBJ2-3): DVKVTQSSRYLVKRTGEKVFLECVQDMDHENMFWYRQDPGLGLRLIYFSYDVKMKEKGDIPEGYSVSREKKERFSLILESASTNQTSMYLCASIRDRGTDTQYFGPGTRLTVL.

A single count supports this clone. The CDR3 nucleotides read TGTGCCAGCAGTCCGGAACAGGGGTACCGGGAGACCCAGTACTTC. Translating it yields CASSPEQGYRETQYF. This sequence joins TRBV28 and TRBJ2-5, with 7 nucleotides matching TRBD1. Germline assignment: CDR1 MDHEN and CDR2 SYDVKM. V was pared by 5 bases and J by 5 bases, with 11 bases of the junction left unmatched. The CDR3 length is 15 residues.

CDR3 residues: CASSLGWSEQYF. CDR3 nucleotides: TGTGCCAGCAGCTTAGGGTGGAGCGAGCAGTACTTC. The chain couples TRBV7-9 to TRBJ2-7; D is uncertain. The germline V gene encodes CDR1 SEHNR and CDR2 FQNEAQ (reference sequence). There are 12 residues in the CDR3. Trimming left V 1 base short and J 6 bases short, with 7 bases between.

The rearrangement links TRBV19 to TRBJ2-3, with D maybe TRBD2 (5 bases). The CDR3 runs 14 residues. Trimming shortened V by 1 base and J by 6 bases, and 11 bases separated the two germline ends. CDR1 and CDR2 from the germline V gene are LNHDA and SQIVND (reference sequence). In nucleotides, the CDR3 is TGTGCCAGTAGTATAGTGGCGGGCCCGGATACGCAGTATTTT. Its translation: CASSIVAGPDTQYF.

The rearrangement uses TRBV29-1 and TRBJ2-5; possibly TRBD1 for D (5 bases). The CDR3 has 15 amino acids. The germline V gene encodes CDR1 SQVTM and CDR2 ANQGSEA. Trimming removed 0 bases from V and 2 bases from J, with 13 bases in between. This CDR3 reads CSVEDPDKTQETQYF. CDR3 in DNA: TGCAGCGTTGAAGATCCGGACAAGACACAAGAGACCCAGTACTTC.

The CDR3 region is CASSNRTGVGEKLFF. The DNA for the CDR3 is TGTGCCAGTAGTAACAGGACAGGGGTCGGAGAAAAACTGTTTTTT. V is TRBV19 and J is TRBJ1-4; 9 bases are a match to TRBD1. Germline CDR1 and CDR2: LNHDA and SQIVND (reference sequence). The V gene end was trimmed by 4 bases and the J gene end by 8 bases; junction bases not matched to a gene: 8. CDR3 length: 15 amino acids.

The rearrangement joins TRBV29-1 to TRBJ1-1; unclear D gene. V lost 8 bases and J lost 1, with 17 bases in between. The germline V gene has CDR1 SQVTM and CDR2 ANQGSEA. The CDR3 extends over 14 amino acids. The CDR3, as DNA: TGCAGCCACGGGAGGGCAGGAGGGAACACTGAAGCTTTCTTT. This gives the protein CSHGRAGGNTEAFF.

The chain combines TRBV7-9 with TRBJ2-5; D might be TRBD1 or TRBD2, each matching 5 bases. Per the germline V gene, CDR1 is SEHNR and CDR2 is FQNEAQ (reference sequence). Trimming removed 4 bases at V and 0 bases at J, with 15 bases between. This CDR3 contains 16 residues. CDR3 loop: CASSSPGPMYQETQYF. CDR3 DNA: TGTGCCAGCAGCTCTCCGGGACCTATGTACCAAGAGACCCAGTACTTC.